The rows below give T cell receptor beta chains drawn from one sample of a study of blood T cells in healthy people across ages. In TCRdb, the 5' RACE reads were re-called with MiXCR into one record per CDR3 protein. The table shows over 750,000 distinct CDR3 sequences, with just under 25% occurring only once. The same specimen was also included in a second study, on T cells of mothers and their children.

Sequencing input: blood. These receptors all stem from a boy aged 5 to 17 in good health. Both conserved end residues are trimmed from each CDR3.

>TRBV29-1|TRBJ1-1
SVVGDRDRLGAF
>TRBV9|TRBJ2-1
ASSFSGLVEWDEQF
>TRBV5-1|TRBJ1-1
ASSLSSGAEAF
>TRBV5-6|TRBJ1-2
ASGGPGPNYGYT
>TRBV3-1|TRBJ1-6
ASSRGSGSYNSPLH
>TRBV13|TRBJ1-6
ASSLGGHHNSPLH
>TRBV20-1|TRBJ1-4
SARERTTNEKLF
>TRBV6-1|TRBJ2-4
AGSEAGTKNIQY
>TRBV7-9|-
ASSLRDYEQF
>TRBV12-3/TRBV12-4|TRBJ2-1
ASSFLAGRTSSYNEQF
>TRBV7-2|TRBJ2-4
ASSLRQNKNIQY